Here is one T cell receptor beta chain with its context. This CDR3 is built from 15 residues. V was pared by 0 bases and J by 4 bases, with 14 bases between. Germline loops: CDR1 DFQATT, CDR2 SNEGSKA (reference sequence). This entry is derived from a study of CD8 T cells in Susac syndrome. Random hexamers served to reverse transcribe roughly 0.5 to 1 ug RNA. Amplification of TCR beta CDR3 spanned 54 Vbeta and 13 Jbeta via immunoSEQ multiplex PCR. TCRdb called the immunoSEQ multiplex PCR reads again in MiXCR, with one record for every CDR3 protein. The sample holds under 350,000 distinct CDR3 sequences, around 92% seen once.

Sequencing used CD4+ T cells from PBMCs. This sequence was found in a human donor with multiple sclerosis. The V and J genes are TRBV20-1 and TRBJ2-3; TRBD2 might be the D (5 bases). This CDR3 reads CSARDPQRRSDTQYF. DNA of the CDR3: TGCAGTGCTAGAGATCCCCAGAGGAGGTCAGATACGCAGTATTTT.